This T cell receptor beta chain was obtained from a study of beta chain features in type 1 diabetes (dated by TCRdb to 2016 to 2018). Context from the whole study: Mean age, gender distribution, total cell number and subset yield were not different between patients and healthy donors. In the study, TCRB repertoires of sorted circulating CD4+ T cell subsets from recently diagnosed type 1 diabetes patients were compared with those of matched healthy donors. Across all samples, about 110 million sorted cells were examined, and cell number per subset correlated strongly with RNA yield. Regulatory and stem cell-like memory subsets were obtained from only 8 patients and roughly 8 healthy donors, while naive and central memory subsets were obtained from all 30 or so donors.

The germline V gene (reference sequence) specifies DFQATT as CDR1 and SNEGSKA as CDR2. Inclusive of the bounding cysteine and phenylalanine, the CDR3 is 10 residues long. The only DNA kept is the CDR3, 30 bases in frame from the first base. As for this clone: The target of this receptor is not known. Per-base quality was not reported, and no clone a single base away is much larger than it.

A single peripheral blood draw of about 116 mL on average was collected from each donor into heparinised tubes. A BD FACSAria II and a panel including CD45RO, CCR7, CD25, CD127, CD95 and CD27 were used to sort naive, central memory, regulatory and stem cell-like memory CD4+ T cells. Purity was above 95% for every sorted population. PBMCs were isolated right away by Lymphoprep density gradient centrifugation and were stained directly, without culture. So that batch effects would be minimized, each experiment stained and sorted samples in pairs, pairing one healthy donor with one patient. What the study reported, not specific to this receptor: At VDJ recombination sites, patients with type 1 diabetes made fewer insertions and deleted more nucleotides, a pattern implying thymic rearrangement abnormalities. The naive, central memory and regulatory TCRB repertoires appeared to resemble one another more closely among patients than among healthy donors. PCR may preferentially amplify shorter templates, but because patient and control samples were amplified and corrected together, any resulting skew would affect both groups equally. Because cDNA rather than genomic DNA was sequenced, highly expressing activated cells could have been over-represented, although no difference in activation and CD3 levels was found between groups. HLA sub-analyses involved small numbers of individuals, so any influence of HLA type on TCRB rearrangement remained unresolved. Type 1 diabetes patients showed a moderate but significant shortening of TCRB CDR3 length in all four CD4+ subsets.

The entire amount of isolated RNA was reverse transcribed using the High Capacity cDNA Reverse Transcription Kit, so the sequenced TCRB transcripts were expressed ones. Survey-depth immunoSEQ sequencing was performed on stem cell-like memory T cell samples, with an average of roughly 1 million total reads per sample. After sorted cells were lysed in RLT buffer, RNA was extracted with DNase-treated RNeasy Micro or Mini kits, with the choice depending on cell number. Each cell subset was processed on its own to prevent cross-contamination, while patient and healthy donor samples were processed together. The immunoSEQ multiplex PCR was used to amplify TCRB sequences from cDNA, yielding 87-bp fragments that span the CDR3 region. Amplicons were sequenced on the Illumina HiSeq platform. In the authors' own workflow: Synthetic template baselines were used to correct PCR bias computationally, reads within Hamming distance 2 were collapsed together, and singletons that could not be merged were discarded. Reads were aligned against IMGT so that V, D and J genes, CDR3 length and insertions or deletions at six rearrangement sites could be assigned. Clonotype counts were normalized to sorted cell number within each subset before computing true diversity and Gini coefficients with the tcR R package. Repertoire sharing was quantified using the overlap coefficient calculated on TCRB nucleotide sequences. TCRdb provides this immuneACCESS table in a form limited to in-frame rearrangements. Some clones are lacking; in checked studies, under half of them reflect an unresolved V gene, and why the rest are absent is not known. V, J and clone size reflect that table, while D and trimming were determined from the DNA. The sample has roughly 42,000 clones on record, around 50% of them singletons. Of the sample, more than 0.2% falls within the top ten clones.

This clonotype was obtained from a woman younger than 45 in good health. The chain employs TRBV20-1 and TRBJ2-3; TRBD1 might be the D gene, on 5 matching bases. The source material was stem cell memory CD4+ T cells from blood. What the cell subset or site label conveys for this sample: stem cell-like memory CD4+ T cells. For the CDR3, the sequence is CGASTDTQYF. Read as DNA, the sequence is TGCGGGGCTAGCACAGATACGCAGTATTTT.